The 5 T cell receptor beta chains presented below share a single source sample, sequenced in a study of blood T cells in healthy people across ages. A J-beta primer mix and a sample-barcoded 5' primer were used in a second PCR of about 6 to 12 cycles. TCRdb ran MiXCR on the 5' RACE reads and lists one entry per CDR3 protein. There are nearly 800,000 distinct CDR3 sequences in the sample; around 25% occur only once, and approximately 3.7% lies in the top ten. Separately, the same data were catalogued under a study of T cells of mothers and their children.

Sequenced input: blood. All receptors derive from a boy younger than 18 in good health.

This clonotype was observed a few times. The chain links TRBV2 to TRBJ2-5, with 10 nucleotides matching TRBD2. Germline CDR1 is SNHLY and CDR2 is FYNNEI. This CDR3 contains 15 residues. Unmatched junction bases numbered 11, after V lost 6 bases and J lost 7 bases. In DNA, the CDR3 is TGTGCCAGCAGCTCAAGCGGGGGGGCCTTCTGGACCCAGTACTTC. It specifies CASSSSGGAFWTQYF. The full variable domain, completed using reference TRBV2 and TRBJ2-5, is EPEVTQTPSHQVTQMGQEVILRCVPISNHLYFYWYRQILGQKVEFLVSFYNNEISEKSEIFDDQFSVERPDGSNFTLKIRSTKLEDSAMYFCASSSSGGAFWTQYFGPGTRLLVL.

V usage is TRBV20-1 and J usage is TRBJ1-2, with a weak D call TRBD1 (6 bases). The V and J ends lost 6 bases and 3 bases respectively, with 17 bases between them. Per germline, CDR1 DFQATT and CDR2 SNEGSKA (reference sequence). The CDR3 consists of 14 residues. CDR3 amino acids: CSANLDSSYYGYTF. CDR3 nucleotides: TGCAGTGCCAATCTGGACAGTTCGTACTATGGCTACACCTTC.

This clonotype has only a few counts. The rearrangement joins TRBV6-6 to TRBJ2-1; 10 nucleotides line up with TRBD1. The closer fit of TRBJ2-7 to the DNA end suggests the J call may be wrong. Germline loops: CDR1 MNHNY, CDR2 SVGAGI (reference sequence). This CDR3 spans 15 amino acids. The chain's CDR3 is CASSTYSGTGDEQYF. CDR3 DNA: TGTGCCAGCAGCACGTACTCCGGGACAGGGGACGAGCAGTACTTC.

V and J are TRBV12-3 or TRBV12-4 and TRBJ2-7; 7 bases line up with TRBD1. With V trimmed by 5 bases and J by 0 bases, 7 bases remained unmatched. The CDR3 totals 15 residues. CDR3 nucleotides: TGTGCCAGCAGTCCTCGACAGGGCGCCTCCTACGAGCAGTACTTC. It encodes CASSPRQGASYEQYF.

This sequence joins TRBV6-6 and TRBJ2-1, with TRBD1 identical over 8 bases. The J call may be faulty, since TRBJ2-7 better matches the DNA end. Germline CDR1 MNHNY, CDR2 SVGAGI (reference sequence). The CDR3 spans 15 residues. CDR3 nucleotides: TGTGCCAGCAGCCCATTGGACAGGGCTGGACGGGAGCAGTACTTC. It is translated as CASSPLDRAGREQYF.